This TCR beta chain was sequenced during a study of T cells after yellow fever vaccination. Broader study findings: Detected again after the booster were most primary-vaccination clones, at about 96% CD4 and roughly 88% CD8.

TCRdb recomputed calls from the 5' RACE reads with MiXCR, one row per CDR3 protein. The data contain 250,000 to 400,000 distinct CDR3 sequences, roughly 4% of them singletons. This CDR3 has 17 amino acids. This clonotype was counted between two and nine times. Its antigen is undetermined. This material consisted of PBMCs, taken 5 days after the yellow fever booster vaccination. The V gene is TRBV21-1, the J gene TRBJ2-7; the table's D gene call, TRBD1, was not cross checked with the DNA. TRBV21-1 is a listed pseudogene. The source of this sequence is a man between 18 and 35 years old who received the YFV17D yellow fever vaccine. CDR3 amino acids: CASSKWIGGWTPYEQYF. The CDR3 coding sequence is TGTGCCAGCAGCAAATGGATAGGGGGGTGGACTCCCTACGAGCAGTACTTC.